The 18 T cell receptor beta chains listed next were all sequenced from one sample in a study of control samples from healthy donors and cancer patients. Sequenced by immunoSEQ multiplex PCR; TCRdb stores in-frame clones only, minus some. The profile covers 170,000 or so clones, with over 85% appearing a single time and about 1.4% taken by the ten largest. Sequenced input: blood. The receptors derive from a man aged 30-40 years in good health.

In its sample, this clone was seen a few times. The gene calls are TRBV10-2 and TRBJ1-2, with 7 positions matching TRBD1. The V gene's germline CDR1 is WSHSY and CDR2 SAAADI. This CDR3 is 15 amino acids long. CDR3 coding DNA: TGCCACAGCAGAACGGACAGGAATAAAAACTATGGCTACACCTTC. Its protein product is CHSRTDRNKNYGYTF.

In DNA form, the CDR3 reads TGTGCCAGCAGCCCGCTAGGTAATCAGCCCCAGCATTTT. Translating gives CASSPLGNQPQHF. The chain has TRBV11-2 and TRBJ1-5; no definite D call. Trimming pared 5 bases from V and 4 bases from J, leaving 9 bases between. This CDR3 has 13 amino acids. The V gene's germline CDR1 is SGHAT and CDR2 FQNNGV. The whole variable domain, remainder taken from reference TRBV11-2 and TRBJ1-5, is EAGVAQSPRYKIIEKRQSVAFWCNPISGHATLYWYQQILGQGPKLLIQFQNNGVVDDSQLPKDRFSAERLKGVDSTLKIQPAKLEDSAVYLCASSPLGNQPQHFGDGTRLSIL.

The chain recombines TRBV7-9 with TRBJ1-1; D is unresolved. The length of the CDR3 is 15 residues. Germline CDR1 and CDR2: SEHNR and FQNEAQ (reference sequence). V dropped 3 bases and J dropped 5 bases, with 16 bases sitting between them. The CDR3 DNA sequence: TGTGCCAGCAGCTTTGAGGGCGGGCGTGGGACTGAAGCTTTCTTT. Its translation is CASSFEGGRGTEAFF.

The CDR3 loop is CASSLSTGVSYEQYF. DNA for the CDR3: TGTGCCAGCAGCCTCTCCACGGGTGTCTCCTACGAGCAGTACTTC. The chain links TRBV7-3 to TRBJ2-7, with D unresolved. The CDR3 sequence is 15 residues long. The V end lost 5 bases, the J end lost 0 bases, and 14 bases lay between the germline ends. Germline V gene data show CDR1 as SGHTA and CDR2 as FQGTGA.

The chain is built from TRBV7-8 and TRBJ2-7, with a weak D call TRBD1 (6 bases). The CDR3 runs to 16 residues. V was clipped by 1 base and J by 5 bases, with 18 bases between them. The germline V gene encodes CDR1 SGHVS and CDR2 FQNEAQ. CDR3: CASSLGGAGVSDEQYF. CDR3 bases: TGTGCCAGCAGCTTAGGTGGCGCAGGGGTTAGCGACGAGCAGTACTTC.

The J gene is TRBJ2-3, the V gene TRBV6-5; 9 bases agree with TRBD1. The V gene end was trimmed by 1 base and the J gene end by 1 base; junction bases not matched to a gene: 0. This CDR3 is 15 amino acids long. The germline V gene has CDR1 MNHEY and CDR2 SVGAGI. CDR3 residues: CASSYWTGGTDTQYF. The DNA for the CDR3 is TGTGCCAGCAGTTACTGGACAGGGGGCACAGATACGCAGTATTTT.

The chain recombines TRBV4-3 with TRBJ1-5; 8 bases fit TRBD1. V gave up 0 bases and J gave up 6 bases; unmatched junction bases: 7. The CDR3 runs 16 residues. Germline CDR1 LGHNA, CDR2 YSLEER. The CDR3 DNA reads TGCGCCAGCAGCCAAGATTTCGGACAGGGCCTTCAGCCCCAGCATTTT. It is translated as CASSQDFGQGLQPQHF.

V gene TRBV6-2 or TRBV6-3 combines with J gene TRBJ2-7; maybe TRBD2 (6 bases). CDR1 is MNHEY, CDR2 SVGEGT, per germline. This CDR3 region has 15 residues. V was clipped by 2 bases and J by 1 base, with 12 bases between them. The CDR3 DNA reads TGTGCCAGCAGTTACGGGCTAGCGAAGTCCTACGAGCAGTACTTC. This sequence encodes CASSYGLAKSYEQYF.

This sequence joins TRBV5-1 and TRBJ2-7, with 9 bases lining up with TRBD2. The CDR3 loop spans 15 amino acids. V was clipped by 0 bases and J by 2 bases; unmatched bases: 3. Per the germline V gene, CDR1 is SGHRS and CDR2 is YFSETQ. The CDR3 region has the DNA TGCGCCAGCAGCTTGGGGACTAGCGTAACCTACGAGCAGTACTTC. Translation gives CASSLGTSVTYEQYF.

The CDR3 nucleotides read TGCGCCAGCAGCTTGGGGACGGGGGCCCCTAACTATCAGCCCCAGCATTTT. Translation: CASSLGTGAPNYQPQHF. J is TRBJ1-5 and V is TRBV5-1; a weak D match, TRBD1 (6 bases). This CDR3 is 17 amino acids long. Germline values: CDR1 SGHRS, CDR2 YFSETQ. With 0 bases removed from V and 5 bases from J, the gap between germline ends came to 18 bases.

On this clone: The sample carries other DNA sequences with the same CDR3. This sequence joins TRBV18 and TRBJ1-5, with TRBD1 as a possible D gene (5 bases). This CDR3 has 13 amino acids. Germline assignment: CDR1 KGHSH and CDR2 LQKENI. The V end was cut by 2 bases, the J end by 5 bases, with 7 bases between. In DNA form, the CDR3 reads TGTGCCAGCTCACCAGACAGAGATCAGCCCCAGCATTTT. Translation: CASSPDRDQPQHF.

The chain has TRBV7-2 and TRBJ2-3; the match to TRBD2 covers 9 bases. Germline V gene lookup returns CDR1 SGHTA and CDR2 FQGNSA. V gave up 0 bases and J gave up 4 bases; unmatched junction bases: 5. The CDR3 loop spans 16 amino acids. DNA for the CDR3: TGTGCCAGCAGCTTAGCCCTCGCGGGGGGGCCAGATACGCAGTATTTT. Protein product: CASSLALAGGPDTQYF.

The rearrangement links TRBV28 to TRBJ1-5; D is ambiguous. V was shortened by 0 bases and J by 4 bases, with 7 bases between the two germline ends. The V gene's germline CDR1 is MDHEN and CDR2 SYDVKM. CDR3 length: 14 amino acids. The CDR3 is CASSLWSGNQPQHF. The CDR3 DNA reads TGTGCCAGCAGTTTATGGAGCGGAAATCAGCCCCAGCATTTT.

The genes are TRBV30 and TRBJ1-1; perhaps TRBD1 as D (6 bases). The germline gives CDR1 GTSNPN, CDR2 SVGIG (reference sequence). There are 12 residues in the CDR3. V was pared by 2 bases and J by 8 bases, with 12 bases between. CDR3 residues: CAWSMGGPEAFF. The CDR3 DNA follows: TGTGCCTGGAGTATGGGGGGGCCCGAAGCTTTCTTT. Together with reference TRBV30 and TRBJ1-1, the CDR3 gives the full variable domain: SQTIHQWPATLVQPVGSPLSLECTVEGTSNPNLYWYRQAAGRGLQLLFYSVGIGQISSEVPQNLSASRPQDRQFILSSKKLLLSDSGFYLCAWSMGGPEAFFGQGTRLTVV.

This chain joins TRBV5-1 and TRBJ1-2; D call uncertain. Trimming left V 4 bases short and J 7 bases short, with 20 bases between. The V gene's germline CDR1 is SGHRS and CDR2 YFSETQ. The CDR3 consists of 15 residues. CDR3 DNA sequence: TGCGCCAGCAGCCCCTTGGCAGAACCTCTTCGTGGCTACACCTTC. This encodes CASSPLAEPLRGYTF.

This sequence joins TRBV28 and TRBJ1-2; the D gene is possibly TRBD1 (6 bases). CDR3 length equals 14 residues. V was shortened by 4 bases and J by 3 bases, with 12 bases between the two germline ends. Germline V gives CDR1 MDHEN, CDR2 SYDVKM. CDR3 nucleotides: TGTGCCAGCAGTTCTGGGGGGCGCGACTATGGCTACACCTTC. Translated: CASSSGGRDYGYTF.

This chain links TRBV9 with TRBJ1-2, with D maybe TRBD1 (5 bases). Trimming stripped 0 bases from V and 0 bases from J, with 15 bases between. In germline, CDR1 is SGDLS, CDR2 YYNGEE. This CDR3 is 17 amino acids long. The DNA of the CDR3 is TGTGCCAGCAGCGTAGGGCCGGCGGGACGAGCTAACTATGGCTACACCTTC. Its protein is CASSVGPAGRANYGYTF.

CDR3 DNA: TGTGCCAGCAGTTTATCGGGACAGGCCTTTCAGCCCCAGCATTTT. It is translated as CASSLSGQAFQPQHF. The rearrangement uses TRBV27 and TRBJ1-5; 8 bases agree with TRBD1. V was clipped by 0 bases and J by 6 bases; unmatched bases: 4. The CDR3 is 15 amino acids. The V gene's germline CDR1 is MNHEY and CDR2 SMNVEV (reference sequence).